Included here is one T cell receptor (beta chain) sequence, with context. Which antigen it targets is not known. Per-nucleotide qualities are absent, and no much larger clonotype sits a single base away. Each collaborating institution followed its own protocols to collect whole blood in K2EDTA tubes. For TCRbeta analysis, collaborator samples were shipped as frozen whole blood, as isolated PBMCs, or as DNA extracted from either sample type. This sample was included in a study of blood T cell repertoires in COVID-19 (dated by TCRdb to between 2020 and 2021). About the full investigation: Samples from collaborators originated in the United States, Italy and Spain and spanned both the acute and convalescent phases of COVID-19. The sample metadata nearly always contained a de-identified subject ID, COVID-19 status, age in years and sex. HLA class I and class II types, where available, came from metadata supplied by the sample provider rather than from assay-based typing. The samples were drawn from two sources: the first 160 participants of the ongoing ImmuneRACE study, and over 1,000 subjects contributed by 6 global collaborators. Deeply sampled blood TCRbeta repertoires from subjects exposed to, actively infected with, or recovered from COVID-19 were included in the dataset. The material from the prospective study consisted of cDNA or gDNA derived from T cells, B-cell-depleted T cells, or PBMCs. The repertoires were made available in a free public database intended to serve as a resource for research on the immune response to SARS-CoV-2. Overall results and qualifications from the work: How much clinical and demographic metadata was included differed by source and by participant, and the metadata was provided uncurated.

Based on the germline V gene, the CDR1 and CDR2 sequences are SGHRS and YFSETQ. The CDR3 contains 12 residues, cysteine and phenylalanine counted. CDR3 DNA only is kept here, 36 bases in frame from base 1. Trimming removed 2 bases from V and 7 bases from J, leaving 7 bases between the germline ends. The immunoSEQ Assay, a bias-controlled multiplex PCR, was used to amplify TCRbeta CDR3 regions from genomic DNA. The authors processed their data as follows. The number of nucleated cells in each sample was estimated from the amplification of reference gene primers within the assay. To quantify the absolute abundance of each unique TCRbeta CDR3 rearrangement, sequence reads were collapsed and filtered. For each sample, productive Simpson clonality was calculated as the square root of Simpson's diversity index over productive rearrangements. TCRdb's version of the immuneACCESS table is confined to in-frame rearrangements and falls short of the full clone set. An unresolved V gene accounts for under half of the shortfall where checked; the remainder is of unknown origin. V, J and clone size are taken as reported in that table, and D and trimming were inferred from the DNA itself. The sample yields 160,000 or so clones; around 90% were counted once. The leading ten clones occupy around 2.9% of the sample.

The specimen was peripheral blood. The sequence links TRBV5-1 to TRBJ2-1; a tentative D call is TRBD1 (6 bases match). This TCR came from a man in his sixties with acute or convalescent COVID-19. The CDR3 here reads CASSFQGNEQFF. The DNA sequence is given as TGCGCCAGCAGCTTCCAGGGGAATGAGCAGTTCTTC.